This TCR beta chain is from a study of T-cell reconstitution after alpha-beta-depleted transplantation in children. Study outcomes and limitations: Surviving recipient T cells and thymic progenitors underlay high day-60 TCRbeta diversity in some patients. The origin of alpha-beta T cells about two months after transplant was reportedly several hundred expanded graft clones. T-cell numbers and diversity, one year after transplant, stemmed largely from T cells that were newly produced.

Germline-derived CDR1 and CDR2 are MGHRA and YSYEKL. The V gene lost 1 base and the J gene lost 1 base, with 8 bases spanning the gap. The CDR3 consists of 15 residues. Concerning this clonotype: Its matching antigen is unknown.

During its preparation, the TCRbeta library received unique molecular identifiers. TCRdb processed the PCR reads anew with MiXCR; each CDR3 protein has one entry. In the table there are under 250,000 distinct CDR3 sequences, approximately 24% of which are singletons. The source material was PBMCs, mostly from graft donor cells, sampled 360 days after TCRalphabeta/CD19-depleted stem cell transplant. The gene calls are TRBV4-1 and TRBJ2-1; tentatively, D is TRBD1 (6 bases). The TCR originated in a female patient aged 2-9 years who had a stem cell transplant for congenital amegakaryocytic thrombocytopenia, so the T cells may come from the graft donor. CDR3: CASSQVDRSYNEQFF. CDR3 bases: TGCGCCAGCAGCCAAGTGGACAGATCCTACAATGAGCAGTTCTTC.